This T cell receptor beta chain originates from a study of cytomegalovirus exposure and HLA in healthy donors. Study background: Most genotyped donors, around 86% of about 400, had Caucasian-associated genetic ancestry.

With 60 Vbeta and 13 Jbeta primers, the PCR was carried out. Sequenced by immunoSEQ multiplex PCR; TCRdb stores in-frame clones only, minus some. The data hold 100,000 to 150,000 clones, with about three quarters observed a single time. Germline V gene sequence: CDR1 SGHRS, CDR2 YFSETQ. The CDR3 runs 15 residues. Trimming cost V 2 bases and J 0 bases; bases outside gene matches: 2. This clonotype was obtained from a young man in good health and CMV-seronegative. The sample was PBMCs. This chain joins TRBV5-1 and TRBJ1-1, with 9 nucleotides matching TRBD1. CDR3 nucleotides: TGCGCCAGCAGCTTACAGGGGGCAGTGAACACTGAAGCTTTCTTT. Translation: CASSLQGAVNTEAFF.